This TCR beta chain stems from a study of T-cell reconstitution after alpha-beta-depleted transplantation in children. This CDR3 is 15 amino acids long. Germline V gene lookup returns CDR1 MNHEY and CDR2 SMNVEV (reference sequence). Unmatched junction bases numbered 3, after V lost 5 bases and J lost 1 base. TCRbeta library preparation incorporated unique molecular identifiers. TCRdb reanalysed the PCR reads using MiXCR and keeps one entry per CDR3 protein. This table has around 25,000 distinct CDR3 sequences, about a sixth appearing once. Findings and limits, study-wide: There were reportedly several hundred expanded graft clones from which alpha-beta T cells came about two months after transplant. At one year after transplant, newly produced T cells mostly accounted for T-cell counts and diversity. It was surviving recipient T cells and thymic progenitors that gave some patients high TCRbeta diversity at day 60.

On this clonotype: The antigen remains undetermined.

Material: PBMCs, mostly from graft donor cells, obtained 60 days after TCRalphabeta/CD19-depleted stem cell transplant. The genes are TRBV27 and TRBJ2-3; 10 bases fit TRBD2. This clonotype was sampled from a male patient under 10 years old who had a stem cell transplant for acute lymphoblastic leukemia, so the T cells may come from the graft donor. CDR3 in amino acids: CASSVLAGGTDTQYF. DNA of the CDR3: TGTGCCAGCAGTGTTCTAGCGGGGGGCACAGATACGCAGTATTTT.